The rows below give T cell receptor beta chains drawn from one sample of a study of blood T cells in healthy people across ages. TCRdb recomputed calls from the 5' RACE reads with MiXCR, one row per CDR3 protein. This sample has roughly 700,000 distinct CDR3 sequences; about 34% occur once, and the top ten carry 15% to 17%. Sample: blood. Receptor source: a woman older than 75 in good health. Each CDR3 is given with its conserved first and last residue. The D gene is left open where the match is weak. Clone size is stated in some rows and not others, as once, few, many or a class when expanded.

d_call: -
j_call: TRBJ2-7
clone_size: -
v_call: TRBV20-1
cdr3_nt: TGCAGTGCTCTGGGACCCAGCTCCTACGAGCAGTACTTC
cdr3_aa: CSALGPSSYEQYF

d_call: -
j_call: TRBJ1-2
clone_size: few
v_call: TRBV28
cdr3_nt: TGTGCCAGCAGTTTATTATCCCGTGGCTACACCTTC
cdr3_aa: CASSLLSRGYTF

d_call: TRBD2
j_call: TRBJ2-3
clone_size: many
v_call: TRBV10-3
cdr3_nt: TGTGCCATCGGGGGAGGGCTGCGCGGGGATACGCAGTATTTT
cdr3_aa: CAIGGGLRGDTQYF

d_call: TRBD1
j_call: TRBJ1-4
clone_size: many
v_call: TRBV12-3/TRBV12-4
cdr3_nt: TGTGCCAGCAGTACGACCGGGACAGGGAATGAAAAACTGTTTTTT
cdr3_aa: CASSTTGTGNEKLFF

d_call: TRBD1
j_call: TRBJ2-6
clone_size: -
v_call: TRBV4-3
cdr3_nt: TGCGCCAGCAGCCGGAACAGGGGATCTGGGGCCAACGTCCGGACTTTC
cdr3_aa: CASSRNRGSGANVRTF

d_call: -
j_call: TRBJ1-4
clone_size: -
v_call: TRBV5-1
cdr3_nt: TGCGCCAGCAGCTTGGAAGGGGTACGAGAAAAACTGTTTTTT
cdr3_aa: CASSLEGVREKLFF

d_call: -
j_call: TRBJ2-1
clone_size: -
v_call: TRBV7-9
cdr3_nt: TGTGCCAGCAGCTCCCGAGGGGCAGGGGCCAGGGAGGATGAGCAGTTCTTC
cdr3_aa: CASSSRGAGAREDEQFF

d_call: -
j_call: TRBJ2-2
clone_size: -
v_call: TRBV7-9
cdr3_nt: TGTGCCAGCAGACGATCAGGGGGAGGAACCGGGGAGCTGTTTTTT
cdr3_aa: CASRRSGGGTGELFF

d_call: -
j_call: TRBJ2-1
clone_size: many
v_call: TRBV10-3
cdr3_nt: TGTGCCATCATGGAGGGCCACAATGAGCAGTTCTTC
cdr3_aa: CAIMEGHNEQFF

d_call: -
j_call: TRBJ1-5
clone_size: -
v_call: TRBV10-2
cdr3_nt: TGCGCCAGCAGTGTTTGGGACACTAATCAGCCCCAGCATTTT
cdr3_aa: CASSVWDTNQPQHF

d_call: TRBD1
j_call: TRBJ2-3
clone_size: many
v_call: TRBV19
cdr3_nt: TGTGCCAGTAGGCGACAGGGTGGCACAGATACGCAGTATTTT
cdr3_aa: CASRRQGGTDTQYF